The rows below give T cell receptor beta chains drawn from one sample of a study of immune evolution from preneoplasia to lung adenocarcinoma. Sequencing used immunoSEQ multiplex PCR; TCRdb keeps in-frame clones, though not all of them. Of 4,900 or so clones in the sample, about 68% were seen once. The material sequenced was FFPE lung adenocarcinoma in situ tissue. These TCRs come from a person aged 60-79 years with lung adenocarcinoma. Each CDR3 is given with its conserved first and last residue. The D gene is left open where the match is weak. A row's size may be missing; if present it is once, few, many or a size class.

d_call	cdr3_length	clone_size	j_call	v_call	cdr3_aa	cdr3_nt
.	13	.	TRBJ1-1	TRBV7-2	CASSHLGDTEAFF	TGTGCCAGCAGCCACCTGGGGGACACTGAAGCTTTCTTT
.	18	.	TRBJ2-6	TRBV29-1	CSVVDHFTGPSGANVLTF	TGCAGCGTTGTCGATCACTTTACAGGGCCCTCTGGGGCCAACGTCCTGACTTTC
TRBD1	14	.	TRBJ1-1	TRBV30	CAWRIWTGDTEAFF	TGTGCCTGGAGAATATGGACAGGGGACACTGAAGCTTTCTTT
.	18	.	TRBJ2-6	TRBV7-2	CASSLGVGGGSGANVLTF	TGTGCCAGCAGCTTAGGAGTAGGGGGAGGCTCTGGGGCCAACGTCCTGACTTTC
TRBD1	15	.	TRBJ1-1	TRBV6-6	CASSYPSGGVDEAFF	TGTGCCAGCAGTTACCCCTCAGGGGGCGTCGATGAAGCTTTCTTT
.	14	once	TRBJ2-5	TRBV2	CASCVGTGIETQYF	TGTGCCAGCTGTGTGGGTACAGGGATCGAGACCCAGTACTTC
TRBD1	15	.	TRBJ2-5	TRBV5-4	CASSSPRGQQETQYF	TGTGCCAGCAGCTCCCCCCGGGGACAGCAAGAGACCCAGTACTTC
TRBD1	16	.	TRBJ2-1	TRBV25-1	CASSDTQGVKYNEQFF	TGTGCCAGCAGTGATACACAGGGGGTAAAGTACAATGAGCAGTTCTTC
TRBD1	15	.	TRBJ1-4	TRBV5-4	CASSSNRGLNEKLFF	TGTGCCAGCAGCTCCAACAGGGGGCTAAATGAAAAACTGTTTTTT
TRBD2	17	few	TRBJ2-7	TRBV5-6	CASSPGLAGALPYEQYF	TGTGCCAGCAGCCCGGGACTAGCGGGGGCACTTCCCTACGAGCAGTACTTC
.	13	.	TRBJ2-7	TRBV9	CASSGDEGYEQYF	TGTGCCAGCAGCGGCGACGAAGGGTACGAGCAGTACTTC
.	14	.	TRBJ2-2	TRBV2	CASNTHRGTGELFF	TGTGCCAGCAACACACATAGGGGTACCGGGGAGCTGTTTTTT
.	18	few	TRBJ1-2	TRBV19	CASSMSQFRGARDYGYTF	TGTGCCAGTAGTATGTCCCAGTTCCGCGGGGCGCGGGACTATGGCTACACCTTC
.	15	.	TRBJ1-3	TRBV9	CASSVSRQPGNTIYF	TGTGCCAGCAGCGTATCGAGACAGCCTGGAAACACCATATATTTT
.	14	.	TRBJ1-2	TRBV21-1	CASSKVESYYGYTF	TGTGCCAGCAGCAAAGTAGAGAGTTACTATGGCTACACCTTC
TRBD1	14	.	TRBJ1-2	TRBV7-2	CASSQQQGSYGYTF	TGTGCCAGCAGCCAACAACAGGGGAGCTATGGCTACACCTTC
.	16	.	TRBJ1-5	TRBV28	CASSLPAHGGHQPQHF	TGTGCCAGCAGTTTGCCTGCCCACGGGGGGCATCAGCCCCAGCATTTT
TRBD1	14	.	TRBJ1-2	TRBV29-1	CSVDTGDRLSSYTF	TGCAGCGTTGACACAGGGGATCGGCTTTCTAGCTACACCTTC
.	17	.	TRBJ2-6	TRBV28	CASSFLGLGSGANVLTF	TGTGCCAGCAGTTTTTTGGGATTGGGGTCCGGGGCCAACGTCCTGACTTTC
TRBD1	15	.	TRBJ1-6	TRBV7-9	CASSLGDRVNSPLHF	TGTGCCAGCAGCTTAGGGGACAGGGTTAATTCACCCCTCCACTTT
TRBD2	13	few	TRBJ2-5	TRBV4-1	CASGLAGKETQYF	TGCGCCAGCGGACTAGCGGGCAAAGAGACCCAGTACTTC
.	13	.	TRBJ1-4	TRBV27	CASRSATNEKLFF	TGTGCCAGCAGGTCTGCAACTAATGAAAAACTGTTTTTT
.	14	.	TRBJ1-2	TRBV15	CATSRGGLDYGYTF	TGCGCCACCAGCAGAGGAGGATTGGACTATGGCTACACCTTC
.	11	.	TRBJ1-2	TRBV14	CASGPGVGYTF	TGTGCCAGCGGACCCGGGGTAGGCTACACCTTC
.	13	.	TRBJ1-2	TRBV28	CASSFQPGDGYTF	TGTGCCAGCAGTTTCCAACCAGGGGACGGCTACACCTTC
TRBD2	14	.	TRBJ2-1	TRBV2	CASEGSSGDNEQFF	TGTGCCAGCGAGGGCTCTAGCGGGGACAATGAGCAGTTCTTC
.	16	.	TRBJ2-1	TRBV9	CASSPEGLSLDNEQFF	TGTGCCAGCAGCCCTGAAGGCCTGTCTCTTGACAATGAGCAGTTCTTC
TRBD1	14	once	TRBJ2-1	TRBV6-5	CASSYLGQGHEQFF	TGTGCCAGCAGTTACTTGGGACAGGGGCATGAGCAGTTCTTC
.	14	.	TRBJ1-4	TRBV10-3	CATEPGSGNEKLFF	TGTGCCACGGAGCCCGGATCCGGTAATGAAAAACTGTTTTTT
.	13	few	TRBJ1-5	TRBV6-6	CASSRNSNQPQHF	TGTGCCAGCAGCCGTAATAGCAATCAGCCCCAGCATTTT
TRBD1	15	.	TRBJ2-5	TRBV5-1	CASRHQTGNQETQYF	TGCGCCAGCAGACACCAGACAGGGAACCAAGAGACCCAGTACTTC
TRBD1	15	few	TRBJ2-7	TRBV11-3	CASSPGGTGRDEQYF	TGTGCCAGCAGTCCAGGGGGGACAGGGCGGGACGAGCAGTACTTC
TRBD1	12	.	TRBJ2-7	TRBV2	CASIRQGDEQYF	TGTGCCAGCATTAGGCAGGGGGACGAGCAGTACTTC
TRBD1	18	few	TRBJ1-4	TRBV4-3	CASSQDIAGGGLNEKLFF	TGCGCCAGCAGCCAAGATATTGCAGGGGGAGGACTTAATGAAAAACTGTTTTTT
.	16	.	TRBJ1-4	TRBV2	CASSERRLGTNEKLFF	TGTGCCAGCAGTGAACGAAGGCTGGGGACTAATGAAAAACTGTTTTTT
TRBD2	16	once	TRBJ2-1	TRBV25-1	CASSEWGGVVYNEQFF	TGTGCCAGCAGTGAATGGGGAGGGGTGGTGTACAATGAGCAGTTCTTC
.	16	few	TRBJ2-2	TRBV5-4	CASSFGPRASTGELFF	TGTGCCAGCAGCTTCGGACCTCGGGCCTCCACGGGGGAGCTGTTTTTT
TRBD1	18	few	TRBJ1-2	TRBV5-8	CASSLPLRTGARRYGYTF	TGTGCCAGCAGCCTTCCCCTCCGGACAGGGGCTCGGAGATATGGCTACACCTTC
TRBD2	17	few	TRBJ2-5	TRBV28	CASSLGLAGVGQETQYF	TGTGCCAGCAGTTTGGGACTAGCGGGGGTGGGCCAAGAGACCCAGTACTTC
.	14	.	TRBJ2-7	TRBV9	CASSFDEGPYEQYF	TGTGCCAGCAGCTTTGACGAGGGGCCCTACGAGCAGTACTTC
.	16	.	TRBJ2-2	TRBV9	CASSPRNRVLGGELFF	TGTGCCAGCAGCCCCCGAAACAGGGTTTTAGGCGGGGAGCTGTTTTTT
.	18	.	TRBJ1-6	TRBV23-1	CASSQPRGRVDYNSPLHF	TGCGCCAGCAGTCAACCACGGGGGAGGGTTGACTATAATTCACCCCTCCACTTT
.	16	.	TRBJ1-5	TRBV6-5	CASSFRPGYSNQPQHF	TGTGCCAGCAGTTTTCGGCCGGGATATAGCAATCAGCCCCAGCATTTT
.	12	.	TRBJ2-1	TRBV10-3	CAISESQAEQFF	TGTGCCATCAGTGAGTCGCAGGCTGAGCAGTTCTTC
.	15	.	TRBJ2-2	TRBV7-2	CASSLAGGRTGELFF	TGTGCCAGCAGCTTAGCGGGGGGCAGGACCGGGGAGCTGTTTTTT
.	13	.	TRBJ1-1	TRBV11-3	CASSLGLDTEAFF	TGTGCCAGCAGCTTAGGGTTGGACACTGAAGCTTTCTTT
.	13	.	TRBJ2-2	TRBV7-9	CAIGSINTGELFF	TGTGCCATCGGATCCATCAACACCGGGGAGCTGTTTTTT
.	16	medium-sized	TRBJ2-3	TRBV30	CAWSVQGPLAMDTQYF	TGTGCCTGGAGTGTACAAGGTCCCCTGGCAATGGATACGCAGTATTTT
.	12	few	TRBJ1-2	TRBV7-8	CASSFPPGDYTF	TGTGCCAGCAGCTTCCCCCCGGGGGACTACACCTTC
TRBD1	15	.	TRBJ1-1	TRBV7-9	CASHPPGGVNTEAFF	TGTGCCAGCCATCCCCCAGGGGGGGTGAACACTGAAGCTTTCTTT
.	15	.	TRBJ2-2	TRBV7-2	CASSPPGVGTGELFF	TGTGCCAGCAGCCCTCCAGGGGTGGGTACCGGGGAGCTGTTTTTT
.	12	.	TRBJ1-2	TRBV29-1	CSARASQEGYTF	TGCAGCGCGCGGGCCTCCCAGGAAGGCTACACCTTC